This is a list of T cell receptor beta chains from one sample in a study of shared clonotypes between healthy human individuals. Measured with immunoSEQ multiplex PCR; TCRdb has only the in-frame clones, and not every one. The table has roughly 2.4 million clones, around 95% seen once. The sequenced material came from naive CD4+ T cells sorted from blood. These TCRs come from a man in his late teens or twenties in good health. The CDR3 runs from the conserved cysteine through the conserved F or W. D genes are given only for firm matches. The size field is filled for only some rows; it gives once, few, many or a size class.

v_call: TRBV5-1
j_call: TRBJ2-3
d_call: TRBD1
clone_size: NA
cdr3_nt: TGCGCCAGCAGCACGGGACAGGGTGTTGGAGATACGCAGTATTTT
cdr3_aa: CASSTGQGVGDTQYF

v_call: TRBV7-2
j_call: TRBJ1-4
d_call: TRBD1
clone_size: NA
cdr3_nt: TGTGCCAGCAGCTCGGCAGGGGGCGCTAACGAAAAACTGTTTTTT
cdr3_aa: CASSSAGGANEKLFF

v_call: TRBV28
j_call: TRBJ1-5
d_call: NA
clone_size: NA
cdr3_nt: TGTGCCAGCAGCTCGGGGGGCGCCAGACAGCCCCAGCATTTT
cdr3_aa: CASSSGGARQPQHF

v_call: TRBV5-1
j_call: TRBJ1-6
d_call: NA
clone_size: NA
cdr3_nt: TGCGCCAGCAGCTTGGGACCGCCGAGCTCCTATAATTCACCCCTCCACTTT
cdr3_aa: CASSLGPPSSYNSPLHF

v_call: TRBV5-1
j_call: TRBJ2-7
d_call: NA
clone_size: NA
cdr3_nt: TGCGCCAGCAGCTTTTCGGGACTCCCGATGAACGAGCAGTACTTC
cdr3_aa: CASSFSGLPMNEQYF

v_call: TRBV27
j_call: TRBJ1-2
d_call: NA
clone_size: NA
cdr3_nt: TGTGCCAGCAGTTTTAGCAGGGGTGGATATGGCTACACCTTC
cdr3_aa: CASSFSRGGYGYTF

v_call: TRBV4-1
j_call: TRBJ2-7
d_call: NA
clone_size: NA
cdr3_nt: TGCGCCAGCAGCCAGGGTGATACCCTCTCCTACGAGCAGTACTTC
cdr3_aa: CASSQGDTLSYEQYF

v_call: TRBV6-5
j_call: TRBJ2-1
d_call: TRBD2
clone_size: NA
cdr3_nt: TGTGCCAGCAGTCGTGGGACTAGCGGGAGCAATGAGCAGTTCTTC
cdr3_aa: CASSRGTSGSNEQFF

v_call: TRBV28
j_call: TRBJ1-2
d_call: NA
clone_size: few
cdr3_nt: NA
cdr3_aa: CASSSSYRDYGYTF

v_call: TRBV5-1
j_call: TRBJ2-7
d_call: NA
clone_size: NA
cdr3_nt: TGCGCCAGCAGCTTAAATCCATCGTTGACCTACGAGCAGTACTTC
cdr3_aa: CASSLNPSLTYEQYF

v_call: TRBV9
j_call: TRBJ1-1
d_call: NA
clone_size: NA
cdr3_nt: TGTGCCAGCAGCGGACCCTTCGAGGCTGAAGCTTTCTTT
cdr3_aa: CASSGPFEAEAFF

v_call: TRBV7-9
j_call: TRBJ2-1
d_call: NA
clone_size: NA
cdr3_nt: TGTGCCAGCAGCTTAGCGGCGGGTGGTGAGCAGTTCTTC
cdr3_aa: CASSLAAGGEQFF

v_call: TRBV7-2
j_call: TRBJ2-1
d_call: NA
clone_size: NA
cdr3_nt: TGTGCCAGCAGCTTCGGAGGGAAGAGCTCCTACAATGAGCAGTTCTTC
cdr3_aa: CASSFGGKSSYNEQFF

v_call: TRBV6-5
j_call: TRBJ2-7
d_call: TRBD1
clone_size: NA
cdr3_nt: TGTGCCAGCAGGACAGGACAGGGCTTCTACGAGCAGTACTTC
cdr3_aa: CASRTGQGFYEQYF

v_call: TRBV6-6
j_call: TRBJ2-7
d_call: TRBD1
clone_size: NA
cdr3_nt: TGTGCCAGCAGTTACGGGGGGACAGGCTCCTACGAGCAGTACTTC
cdr3_aa: CASSYGGTGSYEQYF

v_call: TRBV7-2
j_call: TRBJ2-7
d_call: NA
clone_size: NA
cdr3_nt: TGTGCCAGCAGCTCCTCGCAGGTCCTCTACGAGCAGTACTTC
cdr3_aa: CASSSSQVLYEQYF

v_call: TRBV15
j_call: TRBJ2-3
d_call: NA
clone_size: NA
cdr3_nt: TGTGCCACCAGCCCCAGGAGGGGGCTTCAAGCAGATACGCAGTATTTT
cdr3_aa: CATSPRRGLQADTQYF

v_call: TRBV7-3
j_call: TRBJ2-7
d_call: TRBD1
clone_size: NA
cdr3_nt: TGTGCCAGCAGCCCGGGACAGGGCCCCTACGAGCAGTACTTC
cdr3_aa: CASSPGQGPYEQYF

v_call: TRBV30
j_call: TRBJ2-3
d_call: TRBD2
clone_size: NA
cdr3_nt: TGTGCCTGGAGTGGGAGGAGGGAGGGCCGGGATACGCAGTATTTT
cdr3_aa: CAWSGRREGRDTQYF

v_call: TRBV11-2
j_call: TRBJ1-5
d_call: NA
clone_size: NA
cdr3_nt: TGTGCCAGCAGCTTAGATCAGGGGACGGGTAATCAGCCCCAGCATTTT
cdr3_aa: CASSLDQGTGNQPQHF

v_call: TRBV15
j_call: TRBJ2-5
d_call: NA
clone_size: NA
cdr3_nt: TGTGCCACCAGCAGAGATGGAACTTGGGGGACCCAGTACTTC
cdr3_aa: CATSRDGTWGTQYF

v_call: TRBV5-4
j_call: TRBJ2-7
d_call: TRBD1
clone_size: NA
cdr3_nt: TGTGCCAGCAGCTTGAAAAAACCGGGACAGGGGGGCGAGCAGTACTTC
cdr3_aa: CASSLKKPGQGGEQYF